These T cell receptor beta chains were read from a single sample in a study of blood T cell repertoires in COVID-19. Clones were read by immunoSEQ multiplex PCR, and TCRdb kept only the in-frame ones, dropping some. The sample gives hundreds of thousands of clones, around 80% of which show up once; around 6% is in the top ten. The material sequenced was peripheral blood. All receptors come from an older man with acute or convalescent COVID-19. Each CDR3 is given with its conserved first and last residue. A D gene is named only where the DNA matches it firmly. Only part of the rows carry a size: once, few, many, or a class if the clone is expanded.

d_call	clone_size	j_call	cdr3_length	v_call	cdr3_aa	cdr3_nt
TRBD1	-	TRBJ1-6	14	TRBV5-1	CASSQGQYNSPLHF	TGCGCCAGCAGCCAGGGACAGTATAATTCACCCCTCCACTTT
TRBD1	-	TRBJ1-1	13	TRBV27	CATRGGMNTEAFF	TGTGCCACCAGGGGGGGAATGAACACTGAAGCTTTCTTT
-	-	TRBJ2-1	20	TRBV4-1	CASSQALGSGQLSFINEQFF	TGCGCCAGCAGCCAAGCACTTGGGTCAGGGCAGCTGAGTTTCATCAATGAGCAGTTCTTC
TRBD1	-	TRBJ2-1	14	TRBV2	CARSEPTGSNEQFF	TGTGCCAGGTCTGAGCCGACAGGGTCCAATGAGCAGTTCTTC
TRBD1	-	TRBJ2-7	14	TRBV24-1	CATSDTDRDYEQYF	TGTGCCACCAGTGACACGGACAGGGACTACGAGCAGTACTTC
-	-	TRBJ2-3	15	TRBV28	CASSSGVLVTDTQYF	TGTGCCAGCAGTTCAGGCGTCTTAGTCACAGATACGCAGTATTTT
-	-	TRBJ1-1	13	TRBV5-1	CASRWEENTEAFF	TGCGCCAGCAGATGGGAGGAGAACACTGAAGCTTTCTTT
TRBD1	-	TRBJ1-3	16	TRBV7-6	CASSLGSGGDGNTIYF	TGTGCCAGCAGCTTAGGTTCAGGGGGCGATGGAAACACCATATATTTT
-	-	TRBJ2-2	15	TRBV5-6	CASSLGGIGTGELFF	TGTGCCAGCAGCTTGGGCGGGATCGGCACCGGGGAGCTGTTTTTT
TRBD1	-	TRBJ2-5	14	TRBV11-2	CASSLEGQKKTQYF	TGTGCCAGCAGCTTAGAGGGACAGAAAAAGACCCAGTACTTC
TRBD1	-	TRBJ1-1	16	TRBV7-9	CASEVRDRGHFAEAFF	TGTGCCAGCGAAGTCCGGGACAGGGGGCATTTCGCTGAAGCTTTCTTT
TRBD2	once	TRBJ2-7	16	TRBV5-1	CASSLQVAGAPGEQYF	TGCGCCAGCAGCTTGCAGGTGGCGGGAGCCCCGGGCGAGCAGTACTTC
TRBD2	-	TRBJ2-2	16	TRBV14	CASSQVRPGGTGELFF	TGTGCCAGCAGCCAAGTGCGTCCGGGAGGTACCGGGGAGCTGTTTTTT
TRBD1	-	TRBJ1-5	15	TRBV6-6	CASSTLLQGNQPQHF	TGTGCCAGCAGTACGTTGCTACAGGGGAATCAGCCCCAGCATTTT
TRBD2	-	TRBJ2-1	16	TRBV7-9	CASSALGGSSYNEQFF	TGTGCCAGCAGCGCCCTCGGGGGGAGCTCCTACAATGAGCAGTTCTTC
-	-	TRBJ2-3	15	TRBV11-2	CASSPPGITQRAQYF	TGTGCCAGCAGCCCGCCCGGTATAACTCAGCGTGCGCAGTATTTT
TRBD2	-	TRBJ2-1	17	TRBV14	CASSQPQRDRAFDEQFF	TGTGCCAGCAGCCAACCCCAGCGGGACCGGGCGTTCGATGAGCAGTTCTTC
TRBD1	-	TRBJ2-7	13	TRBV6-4	CASSPGQGWEQYF	TGTGCCAGCTCTCCGGGACAGGGCTGGGAGCAGTACTTC
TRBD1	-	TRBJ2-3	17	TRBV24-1	CATSAPGTGAFSETQYF	TGTGCCACCAGTGCACCCGGGACAGGGGCTTTTTCGGAGACGCAGTATTTT
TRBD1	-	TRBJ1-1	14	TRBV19	CASSILTGEAEAFF	TGTGCCAGTAGTATCTTGACAGGGGAAGCTGAAGCTTTCTTT
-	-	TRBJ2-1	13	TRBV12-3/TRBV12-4	CASRAGKPGEQFF	TGTGCCAGCAGGGCAGGGAAGCCCGGTGAGCAGTTCTTC
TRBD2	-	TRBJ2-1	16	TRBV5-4	CASSRTSGLDNNEQFF	TGTGCCAGCAGTAGGACTAGCGGGCTTGATAACAATGAGCAGTTCTTC
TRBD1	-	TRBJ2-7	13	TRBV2	CASRTGISYEQYF	TGTGCCAGCAGGACAGGGATCTCCTACGAGCAGTACTTC
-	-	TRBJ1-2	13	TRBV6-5	CASRPGGGRGYTF	TGTGCCAGCAGACCCGGCGGGGGACGAGGCTACACCTTC
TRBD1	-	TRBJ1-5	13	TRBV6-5	CASRTGANQPQHF	TGTGCCAGCAGGACAGGGGCTAATCAGCCCCAGCATTTT
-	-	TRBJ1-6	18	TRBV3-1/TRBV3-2	CASSQESRFRQGNSPLHF	TGTGCCAGCAGCCAAGAAAGCCGCTTTCGTCAGGGTAATTCACCCCTCCACTTT
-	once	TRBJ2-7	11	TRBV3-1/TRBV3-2	CASSTAGEQYF	TGTGCCAGCTCAACAGCCGGCGAGCAGTACTTC
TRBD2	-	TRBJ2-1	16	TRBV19	CASSIPSGLAYNEQFF	TGTGCCAGTAGTATTCCTAGCGGTCTGGCCTACAATGAGCAGTTCTTC
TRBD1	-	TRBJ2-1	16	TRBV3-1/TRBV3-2	CASSRRQGGNHNEQFF	TGTGCCAGCAGCAGGCGACAGGGGGGGAACCACAATGAGCAGTTCTTC
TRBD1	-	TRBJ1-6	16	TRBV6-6	CASSFPRGGGGSPLHF	TGTGCCAGCAGTTTTCCTCGAGGGGGCGGAGGATCACCCCTCCACTTT
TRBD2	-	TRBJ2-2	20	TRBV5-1	CASSRGVTSGLQGNTGELFF	TGCGCCAGCAGCCGAGGGGTGACTAGCGGGTTACAGGGGAACACCGGGGAGCTGTTTTTT
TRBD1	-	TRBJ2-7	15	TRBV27	CASSSGQASSYEQYF	TGTGCCAGCAGTTCGGGACAGGCTAGCTCCTACGAGCAGTACTTC
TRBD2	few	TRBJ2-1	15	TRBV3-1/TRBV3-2	CASSPGLAGNDEQFF	TGTGCCAGCAGCCCAGGACTAGCGGGGAATGATGAGCAGTTCTTC
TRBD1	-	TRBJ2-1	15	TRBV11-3	CASSLFGTVVNEQFF	TGTGCCAGCAGCTTATTTGGGACAGTTGTCAATGAGCAGTTCTTC
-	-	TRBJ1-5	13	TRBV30	CAWSGQANQPQHF	TGTGCCTGGAGTGGACAGGCAAATCAGCCCCAGCATTTT
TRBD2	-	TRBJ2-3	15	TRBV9	CASSTGLAESDTQYF	TGTGCCAGCAGCACCGGACTAGCCGAATCCGATACGCAGTATTTT
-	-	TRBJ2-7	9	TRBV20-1	CSTGYEQYF	TGCAGCACGGGCTACGAGCAGTACTTC
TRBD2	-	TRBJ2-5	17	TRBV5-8	CASSPLGLAGDVETQYF	TGTGCCAGCAGCCCCCTCGGGCTAGCGGGAGACGTAGAGACCCAGTACTTC
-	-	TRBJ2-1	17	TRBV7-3	CASSLIRSTTGDNEQFF	TGTGCCAGCAGCTTAATAAGATCGACGACAGGAGACAATGAGCAGTTCTTC
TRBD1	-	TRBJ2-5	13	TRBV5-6	CASNIQGTETQYF	TGTGCCAGCAACATACAGGGGACAGAGACCCAGTACTTC
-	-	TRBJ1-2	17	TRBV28	CASRLPGTSYSNYGYTF	TGTGCCAGCAGACTCCCGGGGACAAGCTACTCTAACTATGGCTACACCTTC
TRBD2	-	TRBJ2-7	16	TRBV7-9	CASSSGLAGRIDEQYF	TGTGCCAGCAGCTCCGGACTAGCGGGCCGTATAGACGAGCAGTACTTC
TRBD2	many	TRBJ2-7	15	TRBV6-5	CASRPSLAGTYEQYF	TGTGCCAGCAGGCCGTCACTAGCGGGAACCTACGAGCAGTACTTC
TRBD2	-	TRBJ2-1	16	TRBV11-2	CASSPRSGSSYNEQFF	TGTGCCAGCAGCCCCCGAAGCGGGAGCTCCTACAATGAGCAGTTCTTC
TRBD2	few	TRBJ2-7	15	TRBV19	CASSSRTSGTYEQYF	TGTGCCAGTAGTTCCCGGACTAGCGGAACCTACGAGCAGTACTTC